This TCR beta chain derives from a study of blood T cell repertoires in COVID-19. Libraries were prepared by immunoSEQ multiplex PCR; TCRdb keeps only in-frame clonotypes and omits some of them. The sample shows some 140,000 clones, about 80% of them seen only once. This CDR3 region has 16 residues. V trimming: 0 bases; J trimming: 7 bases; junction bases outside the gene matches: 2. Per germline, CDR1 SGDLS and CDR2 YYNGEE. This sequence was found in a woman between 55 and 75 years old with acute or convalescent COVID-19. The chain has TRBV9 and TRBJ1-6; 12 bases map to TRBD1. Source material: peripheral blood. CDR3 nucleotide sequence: TGTGCCAGCAGCGTAGGCGGGACAGGGGGCAATTCACCCCTCCACTTT. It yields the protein CASSVGGTGGNSPLHF.